Presented here are 7 T cell receptor beta chains from one specimen sequenced in a study of T cells in Graves' hyperthyroidism and ophthalmopathy. Amplification targeted TCR beta CDR3 regions from RNA transcripts. HTBI primers were the set used in a first-round RT-PCR of the TCR CDR3. Each CDR3 protein gets one entry after TCRdb re-called the multiplex PCR reads with MiXCR. The sample records about 110,000 distinct CDR3 sequences, roughly 15% being singletons. Sequencing used blood. The receptors come from a woman between 45 and 65 years old with Graves' hyperthyroidism.

This clonotype was detected many times. The chain combines TRBV18 with TRBJ2-3; no reliable D call. Germline CDR1 reads KGHSH; CDR2 reads LQKENI. The germline V and J ends were trimmed by 1 base and 0 bases, with 5 bases remaining between them. This CDR3 has 14 amino acids. Written as DNA, the CDR3 is TGTGCCAGCTCACCACTGGGGAGCACAGATACGCAGTATTTT. Residues: CASSPLGSTDTQYF.

This clonotype has a count of ten or more. This chain uses TRBV29-1 with TRBJ1-1; TRBD1 matches at 11 bases. V dropped 6 bases and J dropped 1; count of bases not matched to a gene: 1. There are 13 residues in the CDR3. Germline loops: CDR1 SQVTM, CDR2 ANQGSEA. Here the CDR3 reads CSVDRGPNTEAFF. CDR3 nucleotide sequence: TGCAGCGTGGACAGGGGGCCGAACACTGAAGCTTTCTTT. Drawing the rest from reference TRBV29-1 and TRBJ1-1, the complete variable domain is SAVISQKPSRDICQRGTSLTIQCQVDSQVTMMFWYRQQPGQSLTLIATANQGSEATYESGFVIDKFPISRPNLTFSTLTVSNMSPEDSSIYLCSVDRGPNTEAFFGQGTRLTVV.

The chain employs TRBV7-9 and TRBJ2-3, with 7 bases fitting TRBD2. CDR1 is SEHNR, CDR2 FQNEAQ, per germline (reference sequence). This CDR3 is built from 15 residues. Trimming removed 5 bases from V and 2 bases from J; junction bases left unmatched: 7. The CDR3 DNA is TGTGCCAGCAGCGAAGCGGGGAGGAACACAGATACGCAGTATTTT. It is translated as CASSEAGRNTDTQYF.

The chain couples TRBV7-2 to TRBJ2-5, with D perhaps matching TRBD1 or TRBD2 (5 bases each). V dropped 8 bases and J dropped 2 bases, with 9 bases sitting between them. The CDR3 loop spans 12 amino acids. The germline V gene has CDR1 SGHTA and CDR2 FQGNSA. DNA for the CDR3: TGTGCCAGCGAGGGGTTACAAGAGACCCAGTACTTC. Amino acids: CASEGLQETQYF.

This clonotype was detected many times. CDR3 sequence reads: CASSPPRQGDTGELFF. CDR3 nucleotides: TGTGCCAGCTCACCACCGCGACAGGGGGACACCGGGGAGCTGTTTTTT. The chain joins TRBV18 to TRBJ2-2, with 9 nucleotides matching TRBD1. This CDR3 region has 16 residues. V shed 0 bases, J shed 3 bases, and the junction held 2 bases outside the gene matches. The V gene's germline CDR1 is KGHSH and CDR2 LQKENI. The full variable domain, its missing parts supplied by reference TRBV18 and TRBJ2-2, is NAGVMQNPRHLVRRRGQEARLRCSPMKGHSHVYWYRQLPEEGLKFMVYLQKENIIDESGMPKERFSAEFPKEGPSILRIQQVVRGDSAAYFCASSPPRQGDTGELFFGEGSRLTVL.

This clonotype showed up many times. This sequence joins TRBV20-1 and TRBJ2-5; the D call may be TRBD1 or TRBD2 (5 bases each). Trimming shortened V by 3 bases and J by 0 bases, and 17 bases separated the two germline ends. Germline CDR1 DFQATT, CDR2 SNEGSKA (reference sequence). The CDR3 contains 16 residues. DNA of the CDR3: TGCAGTGCTAGCGGGACCGAATTCGGGTACCAAGAGACCCAGTACTTC. Translated, it gives CSASGTEFGYQETQYF.

This clonotype occurred many times. The V gene is TRBV28, the J gene TRBJ1-6; D uncertain. Trimming pared 1 base from V and 7 bases from J, leaving 5 bases between. Germline loops: CDR1 MDHEN, CDR2 SYDVKM. The CDR3 is 13 residues long. The CDR3 loop is CASSLSGNSPLHF. As DNA, the CDR3 is TGTGCCAGCAGTTTATCTGGGAATTCACCCCTCCACTTT.